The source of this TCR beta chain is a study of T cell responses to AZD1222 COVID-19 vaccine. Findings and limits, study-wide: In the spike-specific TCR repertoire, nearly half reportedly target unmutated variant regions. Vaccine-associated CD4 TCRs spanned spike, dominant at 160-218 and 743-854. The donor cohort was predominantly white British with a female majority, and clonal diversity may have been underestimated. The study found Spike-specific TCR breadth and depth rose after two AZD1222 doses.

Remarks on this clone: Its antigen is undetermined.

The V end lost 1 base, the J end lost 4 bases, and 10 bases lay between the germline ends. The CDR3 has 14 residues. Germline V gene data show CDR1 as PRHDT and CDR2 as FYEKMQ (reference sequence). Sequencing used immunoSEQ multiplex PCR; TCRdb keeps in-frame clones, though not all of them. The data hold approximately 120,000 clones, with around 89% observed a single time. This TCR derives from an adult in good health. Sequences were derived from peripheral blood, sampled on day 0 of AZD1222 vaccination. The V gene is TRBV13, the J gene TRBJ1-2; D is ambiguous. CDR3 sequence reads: CASSLELRIYGYTF. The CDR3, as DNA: TGTGCCAGCAGCTTAGAGCTCCGTATCTATGGCTACACCTTC.